This TCR beta chain was identified in a study of neoadjuvant anti-PD-1 for oral cavity cancer. Study in general: Around day 43, patients without progression received a fourth nivolumab dose before surgery. The study's findings and limits: Each response group had just a few patients in TCR analyses.

Sequencing used immunoSEQ multiplex PCR; TCRdb keeps in-frame clones, though not all of them. Among over 10,000 clones listed, 50% to 80% were seen once. V lost 8 bases and J 1 base, leaving 8 bases between the germline ends. There are 12 residues in the CDR3. Germline loops: CDR1 SNHLY, CDR2 FYNNEI. Patients were newly diagnosed with stage II-IVA oral cavity squamous cell carcinoma without prior systemic or radiation treatment. Analysis of PBMCs was direct, with no culture step. In the case of this clone: The target antigen is unknown.

The chain combines TRBV2 with TRBJ1-1; D unresolved. This TCR was sampled from a person aged 40 to 85 with oral cavity squamous cell carcinoma. This specimen consisted of PBMCs, obtained before nivolumab (anti-PD-1) treatment. The CDR3 nucleotides read TGTGCCAGCGGCCCGAGGAACACTGAAGCTTTCTTT. Its protein is CASGPRNTEAFF.